This section outlines one TCR beta chain sequence together with its context. This specimen comes from a study of CD8 T cells in Susac syndrome. Trimming cost V 4 bases and J 5 bases; bases outside gene matches: 7. The CDR3 spans 14 residues. Germline V lookup: CDR1 GTSNPN, CDR2 SVGIG (reference sequence). Sequencing targeted TCR beta in T cells from blood (CD8+ and CD4+). Included as multiple sclerosis controls were treatment-naive patients who had stable or active relapsing-remitting disease. FACS was used to enrich TEMRA cells, whereas the CD8+ and CD4+ T cells were obtained by negative isolation. Reverse transcription of about 0.45 to 1 ug RNA was performed with random hexamers. Multiplex immunoSEQ PCR targeted 54 Vbeta and 13 Jbeta TCR beta segments. TCRdb recomputed calls from the immunoSEQ multiplex PCR reads with MiXCR, one row per CDR3 protein. The sample contains 170,000 or so distinct CDR3 sequences, around 96% of which appear only once.

The V and J genes are TRBV30 and TRBJ2-5; 10 bases fit TRBD2. The clonotype was recovered from a human donor with multiple sclerosis. Sequenced material: CD8+ T cells from PBMCs. CDR3 nucleotides: TGTGCCTGGAATTTTCCTAGCGGGAGTGAGACCCAGTACTTC. It specifies CAWNFPSGSETQYF.